This record covers a single T cell receptor beta chain. The antigen remains undetermined. The data stem from a study of T cells expressing NK-cell markers. Looking at the study overall: All TCR beta repertoires analysed originated from sorted CD3+CD56+NKG2C+, CD3+CD56+NKG2C- and CD3+CD56-NKG2C+ T cells.

The CDR3 spans 13 residues. Germline V gene sequence: CDR1 MGHDK, CDR2 SYGVNS. For each CDR3 protein, TCRdb gives one entry from its re-call of the 5' RACE reads, without DNA. This sample's clone table lists over 150,000 distinct CDR3 sequences. Findings of the study overall: In several donors, dominant clonotypes made up about 28.3-60.1% of CD3+CD56-NKG2C+ cells.

This receptor was identified in a woman aged 50 to 60 in good health. J is TRBJ1-1 and V is TRBV25-1. The sample was blood T cells: a sorted CD56 or NKG2C T cell subset, CD4+ or CD8+ T cells, or bulk PBMC T cells (not recorded which). CDR3 amino acids: CASSEGGYDEAFF.